The clone carrying this TCR beta chain was observed at least ten times. Its antigen remains unidentified. TCRdb reanalysed the 5' RACE reads using MiXCR and keeps one entry per CDR3 protein. The profile shows 550,000 to 700,000 distinct CDR3 sequences, 17% of them singletons. The sample belongs to a study of T-cell memory formation after mild COVID-19. Study-wide results and limits: Some SARS-CoV-2-responding clones were already detected in memory before infection. For second-wave clones that peaked at day 37, SARS-CoV-2 specificity went unverified. CD4+ contracting clones lay mainly in CM and EM, CD8+ ones in EMRA.

The germline gives CDR1 MDHEN, CDR2 SYDVKM. V lost 5 bases and J 4 bases, leaving 12 bases between the germline ends. This CDR3 comprises 13 residues. Sequencing was done on a sample of PBMCs or a T cell subset sorted from them (not recorded which). The rearrangement joins TRBV28 to TRBJ2-7; D is unresolved. The receptor comes from an adult woman who had mild COVID-19 (a few samples of this study predate the infection). Cell type and time point are not known. CDR3 nucleotide sequence: TGTGCCAGCAGTAAATCGGACGGGTACGAGCAGTACTTC. This translates into CASSKSDGYEQYF.